This T cell receptor (beta chain) was sequenced for a study of blood T cell repertoires in COVID-19. Profiling relied on immunoSEQ multiplex PCR, and the TCRdb table lists in-frame clones only, not all of them. Of approximately 440,000 clones listed, roughly 91% are singletons. The CDR3 loop spans 14 amino acids. The germline CDR1 and CDR2 sequences are SGHNT and YENEEA. Deletions cut 5 bases from V and 4 bases from J, with 12 bases between. The TCR sequence derives from a man between 18 and 35 years old who had recovered from COVID-19. The V and J genes are TRBV11-3 and TRBJ2-1; perhaps TRBD1 as D (6 bases). Sample: PBMCs or T cells enriched from blood (not recorded which). CDR3 in DNA: TGTGCCAGCAGCCCCCGGGACACTTACAATGAGCAGTTCTTC. Its translation is CASSPRDTYNEQFF.